This paragraph reports one TCR beta chain. Its antigen remains unknown. Germline values: CDR1 MGHDK, CDR2 SYGVNS. CDR3 length equals 12 residues. V lost 1 base to trimming and J lost 6 bases, with 6 bases between them. The data originate from a study of T cells after posttransplantation cyclophosphamide. Findings and caveats of the study: Later blood repertoires were often dominated by clones from the donor CD8+ memory compartment. Skin or GI-infiltrating T cells shared few TRB sequences with blood.

Here immunoSEQ multiplex PCR was the method, and the copy in TCRdb shows in-frame clones only, minus some. There are approximately 20,000 clones in the sample; 87% occur only once, and around 7.9% lies in the top ten. Cyclophosphamide on days +3 and +4 followed busulfan-fludarabine conditioning and a marrow graft. The sequences come from PBMCs, collected after allogeneic stem cell transplant with posttransplant cyclophosphamide. The clonotype originates from a female patient in her forties or fifties who received an allogeneic stem cell transplant from a related donor, was CMV-positive, and had no GVHD. Some T cells may be transferred from the graft donor. The chain links TRBV25-1 to TRBJ2-5; D remains unclear. CDR3 sequence: CASSESQKTQYF. For the CDR3, the DNA is TGTGCCAGCAGTGAATCACAGAAGACCCAGTACTTC.